This T cell receptor (beta chain) was sequenced for a study of blood T cell repertoires in COVID-19. Overall study context: Some COVID-19 samples were acute and others convalescent; all came from the United States, Italy and Spain. The analysed material was cDNA or gDNA that came from T cells, B-cell-depleted T cells, or PBMCs.

The CDR3 has 12 residues. Germline loops: CDR1 SEHNR, CDR2 FQNEAQ (reference sequence). V shed 4 bases and J shed 4 bases, with 7 bases lying between them. As processed by the authors: For nucleated cells, counts were estimated from reference gene primer amplification. Generated by immunoSEQ multiplex PCR, the TCRdb table keeps only in-frame clones and is missing some. The D gene and trimming were derived from the DNA, and the V and J assignments and clone size from that table. The table has some 83,000 clones, more than 70% seen once. In this sample, this clone turned up a few times. V is TRBV7-9 and J is TRBJ1-2, with a tentative D call TRBD1 (6 bases). Sequencing was done on a sample of peripheral blood. The receptor's source is a woman of 80 years or more with acute or convalescent COVID-19. In DNA form, the CDR3 reads TGTGCCAGCAGCTGGGACACCTATGGCTACACCTTC. Its protein product is CASSWDTYGYTF.